Below, 23 T cell receptor beta chains from the same sample are listed, as sequenced in a study of blood T cell repertoires in COVID-19. Libraries were prepared by immunoSEQ multiplex PCR; TCRdb keeps only in-frame clonotypes and omits some of them. The data hold over 250,000 clones, with more than 70% observed a single time. Material for sequencing was peripheral blood. These receptors were collected from a woman aged 40 to 50 who had recovered from COVID-19.

The V call is TRBV11-3, the J call TRBJ2-1; 10 bases match TRBD2. CDR3 length equals 14 residues. V lost 6 bases to trimming and J lost 8 bases; unmatched junction nucleotides: 7. Germline lookup yields CDR1 SGHNT and CDR2 YENEEA. CDR3 sequence (DNA): TGTGCCAGCAGAGCTAGCGGGAGAGGGGATGAGCAGTTCTTC. It specifies CASRASGRGDEQFF.

V and J are TRBV6-1 and TRBJ1-2, with 9 bases aligning to TRBD1. Germline lookup yields CDR1 MNHNS and CDR2 SASEGT. The CDR3 loop spans 15 amino acids. V trimming: 6 bases; J trimming: 7 bases; junction bases outside the gene matches: 12. The CDR3 is CASSQQGAPLGGYTF. CDR3 nucleotide sequence: TGTGCCAGCAGCCAACAGGGGGCCCCATTGGGTGGCTACACCTTC.

The rearrangement joins TRBV6-2 or TRBV6-3 to TRBJ1-2; 12 bases fit TRBD1. The CDR3 is 17 residues long. V trimming: 4 bases; J trimming: 7 bases; junction bases outside the gene matches: 13. Germline-derived CDR1 and CDR2 are MNHEY and SVGEGT. Here the CDR3 reads CASSSRGQGALRLGYTF. CDR3 coding DNA: TGTGCCAGCAGTTCGCGGGGACAGGGGGCGTTACGGCTTGGCTACACCTTC.

This sequence joins TRBV3-1 (or the pseudogene TRBV3-2) and TRBJ2-2; 7 bases are a match to TRBD2. There are 17 residues in the CDR3. After removal of 1 base from V and 3 bases from J, the junction contained 8 bases not matched to a gene. Germline values: CDR1 LGHDT, CDR2 YNNKEL (reference sequence). The CDR3 bases are TGTGCCAGCAGCCAAGTCGGGCTAGCGGACCACACCGGGGAGCTGTTTTTT. Its protein is CASSQVGLADHTGELFF.

The V gene is TRBV7-2, the J gene TRBJ2-5; 12 bases agree with TRBD1. From germline, CDR1 is SGHTA and CDR2 FQGNSA. The CDR3 runs to 15 residues. Trimming took 5 bases from V and 7 from J; bases not matched to a gene: 8. CDR3 sequence reads: CASSAGTGGSVTQYF. CDR3 DNA: TGTGCCAGCAGCGCCGGGACAGGGGGCTCGGTGACCCAGTACTTC. The variable domain in full, completed from reference TRBV7-2 and TRBJ2-5, reads GAGVSQSPSNKVTEKGKDVELRCDPISGHTALYWYRQSLGQGLEFLIYFQGNSAPDKSGLPSDRFSAERTGGSVSTLTIQRTQQEDSAVYLCASSAGTGGSVTQYFGPGTRLLVL.

The chain employs TRBV30 and TRBJ1-2, with D possibly matching TRBD1 (5 bases). The CDR3 consists of 12 residues. Germline V gives CDR1 GTSNPN, CDR2 SVGIG (reference sequence). Trimming stripped 2 bases from V and 4 bases from J, with 8 bases between. In nucleotides, the CDR3 is TGTGCCTGGAGTACGACAGTCTATGGCTACACCTTC. This encodes CAWSTTVYGYTF.

This chain links TRBV4-1 with TRBJ2-7; 9 bases are shared with TRBD1. V trimming: 1 base; J trimming: 3 bases; junction bases outside the gene matches: 4. Germline V gives CDR1 MGHRA, CDR2 YSYEKL. The CDR3 sequence is 15 residues long. In DNA form, the CDR3 reads TGCGCCAGCAGCCAAGTAGGGACAGGGAACTACGAGCAGTACTTC. Translating it yields CASSQVGTGNYEQYF.

The V and J genes are TRBV6-2 or TRBV6-3 and TRBJ2-7, with 7 bases fitting TRBD2. Germline CDR1 reads MNHEY; CDR2 reads SVGEGT. This CDR3 region has 18 residues. The junction had 16 bases not matched to a gene; V was cut back by 5 bases and J by 0 bases. CDR3 coding DNA: TGTGCCAGCAGTCCCCCCGCCGCTAGCGGACCGAGCTCCTACGAGCAGTACTTC. Translating it yields CASSPPAASGPSSYEQYF.

Regarding this clone: Other DNA sequences in the same sample also yield this CDR3. The rearrangement joins TRBV6-5 to TRBJ1-2; D is ambiguous. Germline-derived CDR1 and CDR2 are MNHEY and SVGAGI. V was trimmed by 2 bases and J by 6 bases, leaving 10 bases between them. There are 13 residues in the CDR3. The CDR3 here is CASSYGGLDGYTF. The CDR3 DNA reads as TGTGCCAGCAGTTACGGCGGCCTTGATGGCTACACCTTC.

This clone was observed once. The chain carries TRBV7-7 and TRBJ2-5, with 12 bases matching TRBD2. Germline V gene sequence: CDR1 SSHAT, CDR2 FNYEAQ (reference sequence). CDR3 length: 15 amino acids. V gave up 5 bases and J gave up 2 bases; unmatched junction bases: 3. The CDR3 nucleotides read TGTGCCAGCAGCCCCGGACTAGCGGGACAAGAGACCCAGTACTTC. Its translation: CASSPGLAGQETQYF.

The rearrangement links TRBV6-5 to TRBJ2-5; a weak D match, TRBD2 (5 bases). V gave up 8 bases and J gave up 1 base, with 11 bases separating them. This CDR3 comprises 13 residues. Germline values: CDR1 MNHEY, CDR2 SVGAGI. For the CDR3, the DNA is TGTGCCAGCGGCCGGGGAACCCAAGAGACCCAGTACTTC. The encoded protein is CASGRGTQETQYF.

The sample holds one count of this clone. The chain joins TRBV9 to TRBJ2-5; D perhaps matches TRBD2 (6 bases). Per germline, CDR1 SGDLS and CDR2 YYNGEE. The CDR3 runs 14 residues. Trimming took 0 bases from V and 5 from J, leaving 11 bases between them. CDR3 sequence reads: CASSVDAGGETQYF. CDR3 DNA: TGTGCCAGCAGCGTAGACGCTGGGGGGGAGACCCAGTACTTC.

The V call is TRBV4-3, the J call TRBJ1-2, with TRBD1 as a possible D gene (5 bases). Germline V lookup: CDR1 LGHNA, CDR2 YSLEER. V dropped 0 bases and J dropped 4 bases, with 12 bases sitting between them. The CDR3 is 15 residues long. The CDR3 bases are TGCGCCAGCAGCCAAGATCTAGGGGCTACCTATGGCTACACCTTC. It yields the protein CASSQDLGATYGYTF.

The chain employs TRBV2 and TRBJ2-6; a possible D gene is TRBD1 (6 bases). Deletions cut 4 bases from V and 0 bases from J, with 13 bases between. This CDR3 is 17 amino acids long. Germline CDR1 and CDR2: SNHLY and FYNNEI. CDR3 region: CASSGYRAPSGANVLTF. CDR3 sequence (DNA): TGTGCCAGCAGTGGGTACAGGGCCCCCTCTGGGGCCAACGTCCTGACTTTC.

The chain employs TRBV24-1 and TRBJ2-7; D is possibly TRBD1 (5 bases). Trimming took off 1 base at V and 6 bases at J, with 12 bases between the two ends. The germline V gene encodes CDR1 KGHDR and CDR2 SFDVKD. This CDR3 is built from 14 residues. The CDR3 here is CATSDFSPRGEQYF. Written as DNA, the CDR3 is TGTGCCACCAGTGATTTTTCCCCTAGGGGCGAGCAGTACTTC.

The count of this clone is one. The chain uses TRBV5-6 and TRBJ2-7; 7 nucleotides align to TRBD2. The length of the CDR3 is 15 residues. The J segment lost 4 bases and the V segment lost 4 bases, leaving 11 bases of the junction unmatched. Per the germline V gene, CDR1 is SGHDT and CDR2 is YYEEEE. The CDR3 DNA reads TGTGCCAGCAGCCCCCCGTGGGGTAGCGGGTACGAGCAGTACTTC. Translation: CASSPPWGSGYEQYF.

The V and J genes are TRBV19 and TRBJ1-1; TRBD1 matches 10 bases. The CDR3 is 15 residues long. Unmatched junction bases numbered 12, after V lost 11 bases and J lost 3 bases. Germline loops: CDR1 LNHDA, CDR2 SQIVND (reference sequence). The CDR3 protein is CAAQSTGGLDTEAFF. The CDR3 DNA reads as TGTGCCGCCCAATCGACAGGGGGCTTGGACACTGAAGCTTTCTTT. Together with reference TRBV19 and TRBJ1-1, the CDR3 gives the full variable domain: DGGITQSPKYLFRKEGQNVTLSCEQNLNHDAMYWYRQDPGQGLRLIYYSQIVNDFQKGDIAEGYSVSREKKESFPLTVTSAQKNPTAFYLCAAQSTGGLDTEAFFGQGTRLTVV.

The V gene is TRBV7-2, the J gene TRBJ2-5, with D possibly matching TRBD2 (6 bases). The CDR3 loop spans 16 amino acids. The V gene lost 3 bases and the J gene lost 4 bases, with 18 bases spanning the gap. Germline V lookup: CDR1 SGHTA, CDR2 FQGNSA. The CDR3 sequence is CASSFGGSSVRETQYF. Written as DNA, the CDR3 is TGTGCCAGCAGCTTCGGGGGATCGAGTGTGCGAGAGACCCAGTACTTC.

The chain has TRBV5-1 and TRBJ2-1, with D tentatively TRBD2 (6 bases). The CDR3 runs 17 residues. CDR1 and CDR2 from the germline V gene are SGHRS and YFSETQ. V gave up 0 bases and J gave up 9 bases, with 22 bases separating them. The chain's CDR3 is CASSLAGVAAVGAEQFF. CDR3 in DNA: TGCGCCAGCAGCTTGGCGGGGGTGGCGGCCGTTGGTGCTGAGCAGTTCTTC.

The chain couples TRBV6-2 or TRBV6-3 to TRBJ1-5; 7 nucleotides match TRBD1. CDR1 is MNHEY, CDR2 SVGEGT, per germline. With 5 bases clipped from V and 5 bases from J, the junction kept 9 bases outside the gene matches. CDR3 length: 15 amino acids. CDR3 amino acids: CASSPRDRPHQPQHF. DNA for the CDR3: TGTGCCAGCAGTCCGCGGGACAGACCCCATCAGCCCCAGCATTTT.

V usage is TRBV11-3 and J usage is TRBJ2-2; the D gene is possibly TRBD1 (5 bases). The V gene's germline CDR1 is SGHNT and CDR2 YENEEA. Trimming removed 2 bases at V and 4 bases at J, with 8 bases between. CDR3 length equals 14 residues. The CDR3 region is CASSLSGPTGELFF. The DNA of the CDR3 is TGTGCCAGCAGCTTATCAGGGCCCACCGGGGAGCTGTTTTTT.

This clone came up a few times. Here the CDR3 DNA reads TGTGCCAGCAGCTCGGGGGACAGGGAACAGCCCCAGCATTTT. It encodes CASSSGDREQPQHF. The genes are TRBV7-2 and TRBJ1-5, with TRBD1 identical over 9 bases. CDR1 is SGHTA, CDR2 FQGNSA, per germline. Trimming removed 4 bases from V and 7 bases from J; junction bases left unmatched: 5. The CDR3 covers 14 residues.

This chain joins TRBV2 and TRBJ1-2; D might be TRBD1 (6 bases). Germline CDR1 SNHLY, CDR2 FYNNEI. The germline V and J ends were trimmed by 8 bases and 4 bases, with 17 bases remaining between them. This CDR3 has 14 residues. The CDR3 region has the DNA TGTGCCAGCGGGTGGGCAGGGGACCCCTATGGCTACACCTTC. Its translation is CASGWAGDPYGYTF.